Below are 30 T cell receptor beta chains sequenced from a single sample in a study of PD-L1 blockade in urothelial cancer. The time point here: pretreatment peripheral blood. Libraries were prepared by immunoSEQ multiplex PCR; TCRdb keeps only in-frame clonotypes and omits some of them. The sample contains around 100,000 clones, around 90% of which appear only once. Sample: PBMCs, taken around atezolizumab (anti-PD-L1) treatment. The receptors shown here come from a man aged 55-75 years with urothelial cancer.

The CDR3 bases are TGTGCCAGTAGTTGGGACAGCATCCAAGAGACCCAGTACTTC. Translation gives CASSWDSIQETQYF. The V and J genes are TRBV19 and TRBJ2-5; 7 positions match TRBD1. The V gene's germline CDR1 is LNHDA and CDR2 SQIVND (reference sequence). The ends lost 5 bases at V and 1 base at J; junction bases unmatched: 4. The CDR3 extends over 14 amino acids.

J is TRBJ2-3 and V is TRBV4-1; 10 positions match TRBD2. Trimming at V came to 4 bases and at J to 4 bases, leaving 17 bases not matched to a gene. Per the germline V gene, CDR1 is MGHRA and CDR2 is YSYEKL. This CDR3 has 19 residues. The CDR3 loop is CASSLKSSLAGAQSDTQYF. CDR3 sequence (DNA): TGCGCCAGCAGCCTCAAATCGAGTCTAGCGGGAGCGCAGTCAGATACGCAGTATTTT.

V usage is TRBV19 and J usage is TRBJ2-2; 7 bases match TRBD1. CDR1 is LNHDA, CDR2 SQIVND, per germline (reference sequence). Trimming took 6 bases from V and 4 from J; bases not matched to a gene: 5. CDR3 length: 14 residues. The CDR3 loop reads CASRGTVGTGELFF. The CDR3 region has the DNA TGTGCCAGTAGGGGGACAGTTGGCACCGGGGAGCTGTTTTTT.

The sample holds one count of this clone. The chain combines TRBV27 with TRBJ2-2; tentatively, D is TRBD1 (7 bases). The germline gives CDR1 MNHEY, CDR2 SMNVEV (reference sequence). The CDR3 runs to 14 residues. V lost 6 bases, J lost 4 bases, and 12 bases lay in between. This CDR3 is CASRRRGPTGELFF. CDR3 sequence (DNA): TGTGCCAGCAGGAGGAGGGGGCCCACCGGGGAGCTGTTTTTT.

This clone has a single count. J is TRBJ1-1 and V is TRBV9, with D possibly TRBD1 on 5 matching bases. This CDR3 is 15 amino acids long. Germline V CDR1 and CDR2: SGDLS, YYNGEE. V gave up 4 bases and J gave up 3 bases, with 16 bases separating them. The CDR3 is CASSKSLGGDTEAFF. In DNA, the CDR3 is TGTGCCAGCAGCAAGTCCTTGGGGGGAGACACTGAAGCTTTCTTT.

This clone occurred once. The chain couples TRBV7-3 to TRBJ2-1; weak D call: TRBD1 (5 bases). Per germline, CDR1 SGHTA and CDR2 FQGTGA. Trimming left V 3 bases short and J 3 bases short, with 12 bases between. The CDR3 is made up of 15 amino acids. The CDR3 nucleotides read TGTGCCAGCAGCTTGGGGCCCCCGGACTACAATGAGCAGTTCTTC. It is translated as CASSLGPPDYNEQFF.

The chain uses TRBV1 and TRBJ2-7; the table calls TRBD2, which could not be checked here. TRBV1 is recorded as a pseudogene. This CDR3 comprises 19 residues. The CDR3 coding sequence is TGCACCAGCAGCCACCCAGGGAGTAGCGGGGGGGATACTTCCTACGAGCAGTACTTC. Translation gives CTSSHPGSSGGDTSYEQYF.

This clone appeared a few times. The chain joins TRBV5-1 to TRBJ1-2, with D hard to call. The CDR3 sequence is 12 residues long. Germline V gene data show CDR1 as SGHRS and CDR2 as YFSETQ. V gave up 4 bases and J gave up 1 base, with 5 bases separating them. For the CDR3, the DNA is TGCGCCAGCAGCCAGGATAACTATGGCTACACCTTC. Translation: CASSQDNYGYTF.

This chain uses TRBV14 with TRBJ2-5; 8 positions match TRBD2. J lost 5 bases, V lost 4 bases, and 12 bases had no gene match. The length of the CDR3 is 16 residues. Germline V gene sequence: CDR1 SGHDN, CDR2 FVKESK. DNA for the CDR3: TGTGCCAGCAGCCCACGGGGGGGGGTTCTTCGGGAGACCCAGTACTTC. Residues: CASSPRGGVLRETQYF.

The chain recombines TRBV5-1 with TRBJ2-3; tentatively, D is TRBD1 (6 bases). Germline-derived CDR1 and CDR2 are SGHRS and YFSETQ. The CDR3 covers 16 residues. With 4 bases removed from V and 3 bases from J, the gap between germline ends came to 18 bases. CDR3 sequence reads: CASSPSQGIETDTQYF. The CDR3 DNA sequence: TGCGCCAGCAGCCCATCACAGGGAATCGAGACAGATACGCAGTATTTT.

The chain joins TRBV2 to TRBJ2-5; 7 bases are a match to TRBD1. J gave up 3 bases and V 6 bases, and 4 bases lay outside the gene matches. The germline gives CDR1 SNHLY, CDR2 FYNNEI. CDR3 size: 13 residues. The CDR3 DNA follows: TGTGCCAGCAGCACCGGACAGGAAGAGACCCAGTACTTC. This codes for CASSTGQEETQYF. The full variable domain, its missing parts supplied by reference TRBV2 and TRBJ2-5, is EPEVTQTPSHQVTQMGQEVILRCVPISNHLYFYWYRQILGQKVEFLVSFYNNEISEKSEIFDDQFSVERPDGSNFTLKIRSTKLEDSAMYFCASSTGQEETQYFGPGTRLLVL.

The chain couples TRBV28 to TRBJ1-4, with 7 bases fitting TRBD1. Germline CDR1 is MDHEN and CDR2 is SYDVKM. This CDR3 comprises 17 residues. The V gene end was trimmed by 5 bases and the J gene end by 5 bases; junction bases not matched to a gene: 14. Written as DNA, the CDR3 is TGTGCCAGCAGTCTCCTATCATCCGGGACAGCGAATGAAAAACTGTTTTTT. Translating gives CASSLLSSGTANEKLFF.

The table lists this clone with a count of one. This chain connects TRBV2 to TRBJ2-3, with 9 bases that match TRBD2. V gave up 6 bases and J gave up 2 bases; unmatched junction bases: 6. This CDR3 has 15 residues. The V gene's germline CDR1 is SNHLY and CDR2 FYNNEI. CDR3 bases: TGTGCCAGCAGACGTCTAGCGGGGAACACAGATACGCAGTATTTT. Protein: CASRRLAGNTDTQYF.

V gene TRBV6-6 combines with J gene TRBJ2-1; no firm D call. V gave up 0 bases and J gave up 0 bases, with 6 bases separating them. The germline V gene encodes CDR1 MNHNY and CDR2 SVGAGI (reference sequence). This CDR3 has 15 residues. CDR3 sequence reads: CASSYSPSSYNEQFF. Written as DNA, the CDR3 is TGTGCCAGCAGTTACTCACCCAGCTCCTACAATGAGCAGTTCTTC.

The chain has TRBV5-1 and TRBJ1-1; D not certain. Trimming shortened V by 4 bases and J by 2 bases, and 15 bases separated the two germline ends. The CDR3 contains 15 residues. Germline CDR1 and CDR2: SGHRS and YFSETQ. Here the CDR3 reads CASSPSSGVNTEAFF. In DNA, the CDR3 is TGCGCCAGCAGCCCCAGTTCGGGAGTAAACACTGAAGCTTTCTTT.

Here the CDR3 DNA reads TGTGCCAGCAGCAGGGCCAGGTGGGAGCAGAACACCGGGGAGCTGTTTTTT. This sequence encodes CASSRARWEQNTGELFF. V is TRBV7-2 and J is TRBJ2-2; D is possibly TRBD2 (5 bases). The germline V gene has CDR1 SGHTA and CDR2 FQGNSA. V gave up 5 bases and J gave up 1 base, with 17 bases separating them. The CDR3 has 17 residues.

The rearrangement links TRBV27 to TRBJ2-1, with 11 bases lining up with TRBD2. J gave up 4 bases and V 3 bases, and 5 bases lay outside the gene matches. The CDR3 is 16 residues long. In germline, CDR1 is MNHEY, CDR2 SMNVEV (reference sequence). CDR3 residues: CASSLSGTSGYNEQFF. The DNA of the CDR3 is TGTGCCAGCAGTTTGAGTGGGACTAGCGGATACAATGAGCAGTTCTTC.

The chain combines TRBV15 with TRBJ1-3; unclear D gene. CDR1 LNHNV and CDR2 YYDKDF come from the germline V gene (reference sequence). This CDR3 spans 14 amino acids. The V end lost 1 base, the J end lost 2 bases, and 6 bases lay between the germline ends. The CDR3 loop is CATSRVEAGNTIYF. The CDR3, as DNA: TGTGCCACCAGCAGAGTGGAGGCTGGAAACACCATATATTTT.

The CDR3 bases are TGTGCCAGCAGCCAAGAGGCAAACAGGGAGCGGTATGGCTACACCTTC. Translation gives CASSQEANRERYGYTF. The chain uses TRBV4-2 and TRBJ1-2; D is possibly TRBD1 (6 bases). The CDR3 contains 16 residues. Germline V gene sequence: CDR1 LGHNA, CDR2 YNFKEQ. Trimming left V 0 bases short and J 5 bases short, with 16 bases between.

The J gene is TRBJ2-3, the V gene TRBV5-1; possible D gene TRBD2, 6 bases. CDR3 length equals 15 residues. Germline CDR1 SGHRS, CDR2 YFSETQ. V was cut by 0 bases and J by 4 bases, with 12 bases left in between. In nucleotides, the CDR3 is TGCGCCAGCAGCTTGGGCGGGATTGGAGCAGATACGCAGTATTTT. Protein product: CASSLGGIGADTQYF. Full variable domain (remainder filled in from reference TRBV5-1 and TRBJ2-3): KAGVTQTPRYLIKTRGQQVTLSCSPISGHRSVSWYQQTPGQGLQFLFEYFSETQRNKGNFPGRFSGRQFSNSRSEMNVSTLELGDSALYLCASSLGGIGADTQYFGPGTRLTVL.

The V and J genes are TRBV10-3 and TRBJ2-2; 10 nucleotides match TRBD1. The CDR3 covers 17 residues. The ends lost 5 bases at V and 1 base at J; junction bases unmatched: 7. CDR1 is ENHRY and CDR2 is SYGVKD in the germline V gene. The CDR3 protein is CAISRGQGDRNTGELFF. In DNA form, the CDR3 reads TGTGCCATCAGTAGAGGACAGGGGGACAGGAACACCGGGGAGCTGTTTTTT.

The chain has TRBV4-1 and TRBJ2-7, with TRBD2 identical over 11 bases. The CDR3 runs 16 residues. V lost 4 bases and J lost 3; bases outside the gene matches: 8. Germline V gene data show CDR1 as MGHRA and CDR2 as YSYEKL. The CDR3, as DNA: TGCGCCAGCAGCCTGTCTAGCGGGGGGAGGCACTACGAGCAGTACTTC. It is translated as CASSLSSGGRHYEQYF.

This clone was detected a few times. The chain uses TRBV29-1 and TRBJ2-2; 9 positions match TRBD1. The CDR3 sequence is 17 residues long. The V and J ends lost 4 bases and 1 base, in that order; junction bases with no gene match: 10. Germline V gives CDR1 SQVTM, CDR2 ANQGSEA. CDR3 sequence reads: CSVVVFMGQGNTGELFF. CDR3 nucleotide sequence: TGCAGCGTTGTGGTCTTTATGGGACAGGGGAACACCGGGGAGCTGTTTTTT.

The gene calls are TRBV4-3 and TRBJ1-3; possibly TRBD1 for D (6 bases). Trimming cost V 0 bases and J 4 bases, with 10 bases left between them. There are 15 residues in the CDR3. Germline loops: CDR1 LGHNA, CDR2 YSLEER. The CDR3 coding sequence is TGCGCCAGCAGCCAAGACAGGGGAAGCGGAAACACCATATATTTT. Amino acid sequence: CASSQDRGSGNTIYF.

V and J are TRBV19 and TRBJ1-2, with TRBD1 identical over 8 bases. The CDR3 has 13 residues. Germline CDR1 and CDR2: LNHDA and SQIVND (reference sequence). Germline trimming cut 5 bases from V and 8 bases from J; bases unmatched to any gene: 7. The CDR3 DNA sequence: TGTGCCAGTAGTTCGACAGGGGTAGGCGGCTACACCTTC. It translates to CASSSTGVGGYTF.

To note about this clone: Additional DNA sequences in this sample encode the identical CDR3. The rearrangement uses TRBV4-3 and TRBJ2-3, with TRBD1 as a possible D gene (6 bases). The V gene's germline CDR1 is LGHNA and CDR2 YSLEER. This CDR3 spans 16 amino acids. The V end was cut by 0 bases, the J end by 1 base, with 11 bases between. The CDR3 is CASSQDGAGGTDTQYF. In nucleotides, the CDR3 is TGCGCCAGCAGCCAAGATGGTGCAGGGGGCACAGATACGCAGTATTTT.

The rearrangement links TRBV2 to TRBJ1-5; weak D call: TRBD1 (6 bases). Trimming pared 7 bases from V and 5 bases from J, leaving 18 bases between. The CDR3 contains 15 residues. CDR1 and CDR2 from the germline V gene are SNHLY and FYNNEI. This chain's CDR3 is CASTQEQGWDQPQHF. The CDR3 DNA sequence: TGTGCCAGCACCCAGGAACAGGGTTGGGATCAGCCCCAGCATTTT.

V gene TRBV18 combines with J gene TRBJ2-5; TRBD2 might be the D (5 bases). This CDR3 contains 17 residues. Germline assignment: CDR1 KGHSH and CDR2 LQKENI. Trimming removed 3 bases from V and 1 base from J, with 18 bases in between. The CDR3 nucleotides are TGTGCCAGCTCACCTGTTTTGGGAGATCCGGCCCAAGAGACCCAGTACTTC. It is translated as CASSPVLGDPAQETQYF.

V is TRBV5-6 and J is TRBJ2-5; possible D gene TRBD2, 5 bases. The CDR3 has 16 residues. V was shortened by 3 bases and J by 2 bases, with 17 bases between the two germline ends. Germline CDR1 is SGHDT and CDR2 is YYEEEE. The CDR3 region has the DNA TGTGCCAGCAGCTCCCCCCAAGAGGGCCAGCAAGAGACCCAGTACTTC. It specifies CASSSPQEGQQETQYF.

The chain couples TRBV4-1 to TRBJ2-7; D is undetermined. Trimming took off 1 base at V and 3 bases at J, with 13 bases between the two ends. Germline V gene lookup returns CDR1 MGHRA and CDR2 YSYEKL. The CDR3 is 15 residues long. The CDR3 loop is CASSQVSGFGYEQYF. CDR3 sequence (DNA): TGCGCCAGCAGCCAAGTTTCGGGTTTTGGCTACGAGCAGTACTTC.